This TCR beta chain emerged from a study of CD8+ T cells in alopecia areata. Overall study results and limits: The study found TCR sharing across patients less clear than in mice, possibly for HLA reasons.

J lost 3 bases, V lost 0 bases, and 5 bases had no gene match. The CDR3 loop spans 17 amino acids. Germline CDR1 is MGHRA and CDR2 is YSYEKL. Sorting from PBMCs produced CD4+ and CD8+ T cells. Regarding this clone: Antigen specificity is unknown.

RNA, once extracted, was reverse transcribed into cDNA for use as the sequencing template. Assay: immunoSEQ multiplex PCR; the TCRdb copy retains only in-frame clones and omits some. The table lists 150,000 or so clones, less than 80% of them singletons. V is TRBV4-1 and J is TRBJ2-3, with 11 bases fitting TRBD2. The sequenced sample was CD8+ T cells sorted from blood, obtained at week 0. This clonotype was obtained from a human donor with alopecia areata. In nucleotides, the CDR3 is TGCGCCAGCAGCCAAGAACCCACTAGCGGGAGAACAGATACGCAGTATTTT. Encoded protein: CASSQEPTSGRTDTQYF.